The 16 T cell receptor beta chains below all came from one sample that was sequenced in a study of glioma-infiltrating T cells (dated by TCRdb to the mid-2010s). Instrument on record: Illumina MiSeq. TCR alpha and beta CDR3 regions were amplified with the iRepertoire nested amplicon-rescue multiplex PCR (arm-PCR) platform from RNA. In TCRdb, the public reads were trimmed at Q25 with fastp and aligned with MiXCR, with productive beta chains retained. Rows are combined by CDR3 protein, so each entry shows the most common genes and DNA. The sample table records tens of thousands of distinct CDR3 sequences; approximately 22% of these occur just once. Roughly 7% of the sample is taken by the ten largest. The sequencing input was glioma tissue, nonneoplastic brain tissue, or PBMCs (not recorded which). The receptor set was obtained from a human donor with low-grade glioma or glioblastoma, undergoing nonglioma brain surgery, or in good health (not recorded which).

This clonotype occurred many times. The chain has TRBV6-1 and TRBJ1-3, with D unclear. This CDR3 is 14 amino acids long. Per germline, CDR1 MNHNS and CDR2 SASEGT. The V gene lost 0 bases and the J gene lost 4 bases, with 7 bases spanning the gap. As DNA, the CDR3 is TGTGCCAGCAGTGAAGCAGGAATGGGAAACACCATATATTTT. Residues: CASSEAGMGNTIYF.

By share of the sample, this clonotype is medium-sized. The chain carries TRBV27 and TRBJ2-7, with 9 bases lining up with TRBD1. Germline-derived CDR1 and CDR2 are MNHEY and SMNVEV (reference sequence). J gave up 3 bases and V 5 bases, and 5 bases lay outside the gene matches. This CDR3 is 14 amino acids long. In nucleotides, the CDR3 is TGTGCCAGCAGTCCACGGACAGGGGTCTACGAGCAGTACTTC. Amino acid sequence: CASSPRTGVYEQYF.

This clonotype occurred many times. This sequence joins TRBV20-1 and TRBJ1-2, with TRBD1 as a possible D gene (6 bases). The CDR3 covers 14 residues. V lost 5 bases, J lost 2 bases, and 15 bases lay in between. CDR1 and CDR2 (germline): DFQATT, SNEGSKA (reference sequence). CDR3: CSASTGGPNYGYTF. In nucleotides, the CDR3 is TGCAGTGCTTCCACGGGGGGCCCCAACTATGGCTACACCTTC.

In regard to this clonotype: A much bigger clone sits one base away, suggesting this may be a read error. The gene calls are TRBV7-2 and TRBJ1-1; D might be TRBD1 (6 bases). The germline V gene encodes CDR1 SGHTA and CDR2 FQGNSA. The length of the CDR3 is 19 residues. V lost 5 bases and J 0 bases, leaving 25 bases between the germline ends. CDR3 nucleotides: TGTGCCAGCAGCAAGGGGGAGATCCAGGCCCTCATGATGAACACTGAAGCTTTCTTT. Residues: CASSKGEIQALMMNTEAFF.

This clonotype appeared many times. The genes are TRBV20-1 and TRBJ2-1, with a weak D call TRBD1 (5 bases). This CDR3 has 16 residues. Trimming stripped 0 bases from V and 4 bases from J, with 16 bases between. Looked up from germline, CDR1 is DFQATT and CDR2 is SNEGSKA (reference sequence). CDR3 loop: CSARDQSGHLYNEQFF. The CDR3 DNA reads TGCAGTGCTAGAGATCAATCCGGACACCTTTACAATGAGCAGTTCTTC.

CDR3 loop: CASSERSGTGQPQHF. In nucleotides, the CDR3 is TGTGCCAGCAGTGAAAGGTCCGGGACGGGTCAGCCCCAGCATTTT. V is TRBV2 and J is TRBJ1-5, with a tentative D call TRBD1 (5 bases). From germline, CDR1 is SNHLY and CDR2 FYNNEI. This CDR3 has 15 amino acids. With 2 bases removed from V and 6 bases from J, the gap between germline ends came to 14 bases.

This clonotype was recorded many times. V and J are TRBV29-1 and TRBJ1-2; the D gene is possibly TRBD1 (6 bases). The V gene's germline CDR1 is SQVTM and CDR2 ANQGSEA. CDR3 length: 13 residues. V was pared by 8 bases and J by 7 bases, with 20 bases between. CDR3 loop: CSSSRDTVFGYTF. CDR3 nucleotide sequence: TGCAGCTCCTCCCGGGACACCGTTTTTGGCTACACCTTC.

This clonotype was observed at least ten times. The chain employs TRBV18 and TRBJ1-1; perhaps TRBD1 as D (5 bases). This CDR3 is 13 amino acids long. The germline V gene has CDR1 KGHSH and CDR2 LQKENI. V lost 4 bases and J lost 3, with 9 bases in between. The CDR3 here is CASSRGGDTEAFF. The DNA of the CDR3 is TGTGCCAGCTCACGGGGCGGCGACACTGAAGCTTTCTTT.

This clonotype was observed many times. The CDR3 region has the DNA TGTGCCAGCAGCTCCCGACAGGGGTCGTATTCACCCCTCCACTTT. Protein sequence: CASSSRQGSYSPLHF. The chain couples TRBV7-2 to TRBJ1-6, with TRBD1 matching over 8 bases. The CDR3 covers 15 residues. The V gene end was trimmed by 4 bases and the J gene end by 8 bases; junction bases not matched to a gene: 7. CDR1 is SGHTA, CDR2 FQGNSA, per germline.

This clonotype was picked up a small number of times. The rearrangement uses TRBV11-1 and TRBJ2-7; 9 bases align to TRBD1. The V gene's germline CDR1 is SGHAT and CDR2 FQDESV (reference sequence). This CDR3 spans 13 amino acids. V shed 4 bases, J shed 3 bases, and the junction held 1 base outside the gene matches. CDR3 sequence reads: CASSWDRVYEQYF. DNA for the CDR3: TGTGCCAGCAGCTGGGACAGGGTCTACGAGCAGTACTTC. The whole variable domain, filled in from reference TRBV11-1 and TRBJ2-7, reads EAEVAQSPRYKITEKSQAVAFWCDPISGHATLYWYRQILGQGPELLVQFQDESVVDDSQLPKDRFSAERLKGVDSTLKIQPAELGDSAMYLCASSWDRVYEQYFGPGTRLTVT.

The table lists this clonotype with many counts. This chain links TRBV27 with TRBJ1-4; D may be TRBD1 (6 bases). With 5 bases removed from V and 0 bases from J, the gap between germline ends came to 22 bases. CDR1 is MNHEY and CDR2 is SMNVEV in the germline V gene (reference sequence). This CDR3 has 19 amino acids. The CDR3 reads CASSPLRFFGGSTNEKLFF. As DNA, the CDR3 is TGTGCCAGCAGTCCCCTTCGCTTTTTCGGGGGCTCAACTAATGAAAAACTGTTTTTT.

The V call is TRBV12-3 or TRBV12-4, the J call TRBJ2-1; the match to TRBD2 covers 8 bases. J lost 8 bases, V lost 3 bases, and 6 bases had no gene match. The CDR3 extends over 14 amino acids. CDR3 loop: CASSFYARGDEQFF. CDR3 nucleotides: TGTGCCAGCAGTTTCTACGCGCGGGGGGATGAGCAGTTCTTC.

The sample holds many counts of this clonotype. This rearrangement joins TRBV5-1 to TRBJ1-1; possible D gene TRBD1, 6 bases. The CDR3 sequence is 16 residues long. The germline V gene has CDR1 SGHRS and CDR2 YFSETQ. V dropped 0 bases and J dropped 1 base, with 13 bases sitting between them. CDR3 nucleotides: TGCGCCAGCAGCTTGGCCCGGGACACCCAGAACACTGAAGCTTTCTTT. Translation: CASSLARDTQNTEAFF.

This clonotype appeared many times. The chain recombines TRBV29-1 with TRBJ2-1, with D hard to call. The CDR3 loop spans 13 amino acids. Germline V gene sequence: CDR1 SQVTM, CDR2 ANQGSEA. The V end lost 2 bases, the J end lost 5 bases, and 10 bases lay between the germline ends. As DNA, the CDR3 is TGCAGCGTTGAAAATGTTGCGGACAATGAGCAGTTCTTC. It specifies CSVENVADNEQFF.

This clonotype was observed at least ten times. DNA for the CDR3: TGTGCCAGCGGCCTTCCGAGTCCAGATACGCAGTATTTT. Translated, it gives CASGLPSPDTQYF. The gene calls are TRBV5-6 and TRBJ2-3; D is ambiguous. The V gene's germline CDR1 is SGHDT and CDR2 YYEEEE. The CDR3 length is 13 residues. V dropped 7 bases and J dropped 4 bases, with 13 bases sitting between them.

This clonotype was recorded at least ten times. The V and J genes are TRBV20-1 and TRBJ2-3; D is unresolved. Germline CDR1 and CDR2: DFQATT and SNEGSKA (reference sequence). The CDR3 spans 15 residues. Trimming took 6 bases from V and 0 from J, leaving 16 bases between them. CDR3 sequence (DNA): TGCAGTGCGCCTGACTGGTCCTCTAGCACAGATACGCAGTATTTT. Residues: CSAPDWSSSTDTQYF.